Presented here are 6 T cell receptor beta chains from one specimen sequenced in a study of long-term antiretroviral therapy in people with HIV. The assay used was immunoSEQ (version v3.0), run at survey level. Sequencing was performed with immunoSEQ multiplex PCR; in TCRdb, only in-frame clones are kept and a portion is missing. The repertoire holds some 31,000 clones, with roughly 96% as singletons. This material consisted of unsorted PBMCs, taken 5.3 years after starting antiretroviral therapy. The source is a man under 40 with HIV.

The chain recombines TRBV27 with TRBJ2-3; 10 bases are a match to TRBD2. The CDR3 runs to 16 residues. The V and J ends lost 5 bases and 4 bases, in that order; junction bases with no gene match: 9. Germline V CDR1 and CDR2: MNHEY, SMNVEV (reference sequence). The CDR3 DNA follows: TGTGCCAGCAGTCCAAGGGTGCTAGCGGGGGCAGATACGCAGTATTTT. Translating it yields CASSPRVLAGADTQYF.

This rearrangement joins TRBV7-9 to TRBJ2-7; D assignment may be TRBD1 or TRBD2 (6 bases each). V gave up 5 bases and J gave up 2 bases, with 16 bases separating them. There are 15 residues in the CDR3. The germline V gene has CDR1 SEHNR and CDR2 FQNEAQ (reference sequence). CDR3: CASSPPGEVTYEQYF. Here the CDR3 DNA reads TGTGCCAGCAGCCCCCCAGGGGAGGTTACCTACGAGCAGTACTTC.

J is TRBJ2-1 and V is TRBV30, with unresolved D. The CDR3 is made up of 12 amino acids. Germline values: CDR1 GTSNPN, CDR2 SVGIG (reference sequence). Trimming stripped 2 bases from V and 5 bases from J, with 7 bases between. This CDR3 is CAWSRLNNEQFF. CDR3 DNA sequence: TGTGCCTGGAGTCGACTGAACAATGAGCAGTTCTTC.

V gene TRBV19 combines with J gene TRBJ1-1; TRBD1 is a possible D gene (5 bases). CDR3 length: 16 amino acids. Germline CDR1 LNHDA, CDR2 SQIVND (reference sequence). V lost 8 bases to trimming and J lost 0 bases, with 19 bases between them. CDR3 region: CASVKGTQIMNTEAFF. The CDR3 DNA reads TGTGCCAGTGTGAAGGGGACTCAAATAATGAACACTGAAGCTTTCTTT.

The chain recombines TRBV29-1 with TRBJ2-1; 11 bases are shared with TRBD2. Losses at the gene ends were 7 bases for V and 6 bases for J; bases not matched to a gene: 17. Germline-derived CDR1 and CDR2 are SQVTM and ANQGSEA. The CDR3 runs to 17 residues. The CDR3 DNA sequence: TGCAGCGCAGTAACCGGGACTAGCGGAAAGTCTTCCAATGAGCAGTTCTTC. It specifies CSAVTGTSGKSSNEQFF.

This clone came up once. The V call is TRBV5-6, the J call TRBJ1-1; no clear D gene. Germline V gene lookup returns CDR1 SGHDT and CDR2 YYEEEE. This CDR3 region has 13 residues. The ends were cut back, 0 bases at V and 6 bases at J, with 9 bases in the middle. The CDR3 loop reads CASSLGVWPEAFF. Written as DNA, the CDR3 is TGTGCCAGCAGCTTGGGAGTGTGGCCTGAAGCTTTCTTT.